The 14 T cell receptor beta chains presented below share a single source sample, sequenced in a study of CD4+ T cells in melanoma. Sequenced by immunoSEQ multiplex PCR; TCRdb stores in-frame clones only, minus some. The sample shows about 11,000 clones, 60% to 80% of them seen only once. The sample taken for sequencing was cells from a culture (not recorded whether cultured in vitro). Source of these receptors: a human donor with melanoma.

J is TRBJ2-1 and V is TRBV6-4, with 7 bases identical to TRBD1. Per germline, CDR1 MRHNA and CDR2 SNTAGT. V shed 0 bases, J shed 0 bases, and the junction held 2 bases outside the gene matches. This CDR3 has 16 residues. The CDR3: CASSDSPGGSYNEQFF. The CDR3 coding sequence is TGTGCCAGCAGTGACTCTCCAGGGGGCTCCTACAATGAGCAGTTCTTC.

In this sample, this clone turned up once. The rearrangement joins TRBV5-1 to TRBJ2-7; D ambiguous. The CDR3 spans 13 residues. CDR1 and CDR2 (germline): SGHRS, YFSETQ. With 0 bases removed from V and 5 bases from J, the gap between germline ends came to 9 bases. The CDR3 here is CASSLVVSNEQYF. CDR3 sequence (DNA): TGCGCCAGCAGCTTGGTTGTCAGCAACGAGCAGTACTTC.

The genes are TRBV9 and TRBJ1-5; D gene uncertain. The V end lost 0 bases, the J end lost 0 bases, and 7 bases lay between the germline ends. CDR3 size: 15 residues. Germline V gene sequence: CDR1 SGDLS, CDR2 YYNGEE. The CDR3 sequence is CASSVGIYSNQPQHF. The CDR3 coding sequence is TGTGCCAGCAGCGTAGGCATTTATAGCAATCAGCCCCAGCATTTT.

The CDR3 nucleotides read TGTGCCAGCAGCTTACCCCCGCGGCTAGCGGGGACGACCGGGGAGCTGTTTTTT. Protein product: CASSLPPRLAGTTGELFF. The chain couples TRBV7-9 to TRBJ2-2; 9 nucleotides align to TRBD2. Germline CDR1 is SEHNR and CDR2 is FQNEAQ (reference sequence). Unmatched junction bases numbered 12, after V lost 2 bases and J lost 5 bases. The CDR3 is 18 amino acids.

This rearrangement joins TRBV7-2 to TRBJ1-2, with D perhaps matching TRBD1 (5 bases). This CDR3 has 14 residues. The V end was cut by 1 base, the J end by 8 bases, with 14 bases between. Germline CDR1 is SGHTA and CDR2 is FQGNSA. In DNA, the CDR3 is TGTGCCAGCAGCTTAGTAGCAGGGCCCAGCGGCTACACCTTC. It yields the protein CASSLVAGPSGYTF.

The chain links TRBV5-3 to TRBJ2-3; TRBD1 agrees at 9 bases. TRBV5-3 is flagged as an ORF with uncertain function. Germline trimming cut 4 bases from V and 8 bases from J; bases unmatched to any gene: 11. This CDR3 is built from 15 residues. CDR3 sequence reads: CARSVGTGLGPTQYF. The CDR3 DNA reads as TGTGCCAGAAGCGTCGGGACAGGGTTAGGCCCTACGCAGTATTTT.

The CDR3 DNA reads as TGTGCCAGCGGCGCCGGGACAGGGAACACTGAAGCTTTCTTT. Translation: CASGAGTGNTEAFF. The chain uses TRBV11-2 and TRBJ1-1, with 8 bases identical to TRBD1. The V gene's germline CDR1 is SGHAT and CDR2 FQNNGV. Trimming removed 8 bases from V and 1 base from J; junction bases left unmatched: 6. The CDR3 totals 14 residues. Looking up the rest from reference TRBV11-2 and TRBJ1-1 gives the full variable domain: EAGVAQSPRYKIIEKRQSVAFWCNPISGHATLYWYQQILGQGPKLLIQFQNNGVVDDSQLPKDRFSAERLKGVDSTLKIQPAKLEDSAVYLCASGAGTGNTEAFFGQGTRLTVV.

This clone was counted only a few times. This chain connects TRBV6-1 to TRBJ2-7; D is possibly TRBD1 (6 bases). V was clipped by 3 bases and J by 2 bases, with 17 bases between them. There are 16 residues in the CDR3. Germline CDR1 MNHNS, CDR2 SASEGT. In DNA, the CDR3 is TGTGCCAGCAGTGACCCCTCAAGGGGGAACCCCTACGAGCAGTACTTC. This sequence encodes CASSDPSRGNPYEQYF.

DNA for the CDR3: TGCAGTGCTAGAGATCATTGGACCCAGTACTTC. Protein: CSARDHWTQYF. This chain joins TRBV20-1 and TRBJ2-5; D remains ambiguous. CDR1 is DFQATT, CDR2 SNEGSKA, per germline (reference sequence). V lost 0 bases to trimming and J lost 7 bases, with 6 bases between them. This CDR3 has 11 residues.

The chain has TRBV11-2 and TRBJ2-1; a possible D gene is TRBD2 (5 bases). V lost 5 bases and J 10 bases, leaving 12 bases between the germline ends. CDR3 length: 12 residues. Germline assignment: CDR1 SGHAT and CDR2 FQNNGV. Written as DNA, the CDR3 is TGTGCCAGCAGCCAGCGGCCAACCGAGCAGTTCTTC. Translating it yields CASSQRPTEQFF.

The CDR3 sequence: CASSAGTEGNTIYF. CDR3 DNA: TGTGCCAGCAGCGCCGGGACAGAAGGAAACACCATATATTTT. The chain employs TRBV9 and TRBJ1-3; 7 nucleotides line up with TRBD1. The CDR3 sequence is 14 residues long. V lost 3 bases, J lost 4 bases, and 4 bases stayed unmatched. Germline lookup yields CDR1 SGDLS and CDR2 YYNGEE.

This clone appeared a single time. The CDR3 DNA reads as TGTGCCAGCAGCCAAATGGGTGGAAACACCATATATTTT. It codes for CASSQMGGNTIYF. The rearrangement joins TRBV14 to TRBJ1-3; the D is unclear. The CDR3 has 13 amino acids. Germline V CDR1 and CDR2: SGHDN, FVKESK. V was clipped by 2 bases and J by 3 bases, with 5 bases between them.

This clone was recorded a few times. The junction shows a germline mismatch at one end, possibly a read error. The J gene is TRBJ2-7, the V gene TRBV7-7, with D possibly matching TRBD1 (6 bases). The CDR3 sequence is 13 residues long. The germline gives CDR1 SSHAT, CDR2 FNYEAQ (reference sequence). The CDR3 region is CASSLGGQYEQYF. The CDR3 DNA is TGTGCTAGCAGCTTAGGGGGTCAGTACGAGCAGTACTTC.

The J gene is TRBJ1-3, the V gene TRBV6-5; the D gene is possibly TRBD1 (5 bases). Germline CDR1 is MNHEY and CDR2 is SVGAGI. The germline V and J ends were trimmed by 6 bases and 7 bases, with 19 bases remaining between them. The CDR3 runs 15 residues. DNA of the CDR3: TGTGCCAGCAGCCCCCTAGGAGACAGAATTAACACCATATATTTT. Its protein is CASSPLGDRINTIYF.